This TCR beta chain was recovered during a study of blood T cell repertoires in COVID-19. In the study overall: T cells, B-cell-depleted T cells, or PBMCs supplied cDNA or gDNA.

Trimming took 0 bases from V and 4 from J, leaving 15 bases between them. This CDR3 is 16 amino acids long. CDR1 and CDR2 from the germline V gene are MNHNS and SASEGT. Authors' processing steps: From reference gene primer amplification, estimates of nucleated cell counts were derived. The assay was immunoSEQ multiplex PCR, and TCRdb's table has in-frame clones only and misses some. V and J calls plus clone size are reproduced from that table; the DNA served to infer D and trimming. The sample has about 380,000 clones; roughly 86% are singletons. The sequence derives from a human donor with acute or convalescent COVID-19. The donor label of this sample is uncertain. Input material: peripheral blood. The V gene is TRBV6-1, the J gene TRBJ1-2; TRBD1 is a possible D gene (6 bases). The DNA for the CDR3 is TGTGCCAGCAGTGAAGCGCAGGGGCGACCACTCTATGGCTACACCTTC. Its translation is CASSEAQGRPLYGYTF.